These 10 T cell receptor beta chains were sequenced from one sample in a study of CD8+ T cells in alopecia areata. Sequencing used cDNA as its template, made by extracting RNA and reverse transcribing it. The protocol was immunoSEQ multiplex PCR, while the TCRdb copy is restricted to in-frame clones and leaves out a portion. The sample lists 250,000 or so clones; 67% were seen once. Sequenced here: CD4+ T cells sorted from blood, sampled at week 0. The receptors come from a human donor with alopecia areata.

This sequence joins TRBV19 and TRBJ2-7, with D maybe TRBD1 (6 bases). This CDR3 region has 14 residues. Germline CDR1 LNHDA, CDR2 SQIVND (reference sequence). The V gene lost 6 bases and the J gene lost 2 bases, with 14 bases spanning the gap. DNA of the CDR3: TGTGCCAGTAGCTGGGGGCAGGGGCCCTACGAGCAGTACTTC. Its protein product is CASSWGQGPYEQYF. The full variable domain, with the rest looked up from reference TRBV19 and TRBJ2-7, is DGGITQSPKYLFRKEGQNVTLSCEQNLNHDAMYWYRQDPGQGLRLIYYSQIVNDFQKGDIAEGYSVSREKKESFPLTVTSAQKNPTAFYLCASSWGQGPYEQYFGPGTRLTVT.

V and J are TRBV6-5 and TRBJ2-7; TRBD1 is a possible D gene (6 bases). CDR3 length: 13 amino acids. Germline loops: CDR1 MNHEY, CDR2 SVGAGI. V shed 4 bases and J shed 5 bases, with 12 bases lying between them. The CDR3 coding sequence is TGTGCCAGCAGTTTGAGACAGGACCACGAGCAGTACTTC. Translated: CASSLRQDHEQYF.

The J gene is TRBJ1-2, the V gene TRBV29-1; D is unclear. The CDR3 is made up of 11 amino acids. CDR1 SQVTM and CDR2 ANQGSEA come from the germline V gene. Trimming removed 3 bases from V and 7 bases from J, with 9 bases in between. CDR3 in amino acids: CSVDPDGGYTF. The CDR3 DNA reads as TGCAGCGTTGACCCCGACGGTGGCTACACCTTC.

The chain carries TRBV20-1 and TRBJ2-3; D gene ambiguous. V was cut by 2 bases and J by 3 bases, with 3 bases left in between. This CDR3 has 11 amino acids. Germline V gene sequence: CDR1 DFQATT, CDR2 SNEGSKA (reference sequence). CDR3 amino acids: CSARKTDTQYF. The CDR3, as DNA: TGCAGTGCTAGAAAGACAGATACGCAGTATTTT.

This clone was counted a few times. The genes are TRBV2 and TRBJ2-7; 8 nucleotides match TRBD2. This CDR3 has 14 residues. Germline V gives CDR1 SNHLY, CDR2 FYNNEI. Unmatched junction bases numbered 7, after V lost 7 bases and J lost 2 bases. The CDR3 reads CASTGGGGPYEQYF. The CDR3 nucleotides read TGTGCCAGCACAGGCGGCGGGGGGCCCTACGAGCAGTACTTC.

J is TRBJ2-1 and V is TRBV25-1; tentatively, D is TRBD1 (6 bases). CDR3 length: 14 residues. V shed 8 bases and J shed 1 base, with 12 bases lying between them. CDR1 is MGHDK, CDR2 SYGVNS, per germline. The CDR3 DNA reads as TGTGCCAGCTCCCGGGACACTTCCTACAATGAGCAGTTCTTC. Translated, it gives CASSRDTSYNEQFF. Full variable domain (outside the CDR3, taken from reference TRBV25-1 and TRBJ2-1): EADIYQTPRYLVIGTGKKITLECSQTMGHDKMYWYQQDPGMELHLIHYSYGVNSTEKGDLSSESTVSRIRTEHFPLTLESARPSHTSQYLCASSRDTSYNEQFFGPGTRLTVL.

This rearrangement joins TRBV14 to TRBJ1-2; D is uncertain. This CDR3 spans 13 amino acids. The germline CDR1 and CDR2 sequences are SGHDN and FVKESK. V lost 1 base, J lost 6 bases, and 9 bases lay in between. The CDR3 here is CASSQANRNGYTF. The CDR3 coding sequence is TGTGCCAGCAGCCAAGCCAACAGAAATGGCTACACCTTC.

This clone appeared once. The chain has TRBV30 and TRBJ2-7; 11 bases agree with TRBD1. V lost 3 bases and J lost 5; bases outside the gene matches: 6. This CDR3 spans 14 amino acids. Germline CDR1 is GTSNPN and CDR2 is SVGIG (reference sequence). CDR3 coding DNA: TGTGCCTGGAGCCGGGACAGGGGGATGAACGAGCAGTACTTC. As protein: CAWSRDRGMNEQYF.

The V gene is TRBV13, the J gene TRBJ1-3; 8 bases fit TRBD1. The CDR3 is 14 residues long. The germline V gene encodes CDR1 PRHDT and CDR2 FYEKMQ (reference sequence). With V trimmed by 8 bases and J by 4 bases, 7 bases remained unmatched. CDR3 nucleotide sequence: TGTGCCAGCGCACGGACAGGGCAGGGAAACACCATATATTTT. This gives the protein CASARTGQGNTIYF.

This clone was counted between two and nine times. V gene TRBV2 combines with J gene TRBJ1-2; no reliable D call. Per the germline V gene, CDR1 is SNHLY and CDR2 is FYNNEI. This CDR3 has 13 amino acids. V was cut by 5 bases and J by 4 bases, with 11 bases left in between. CDR3 bases: TGTGCCAGCAGTCCCGGCAGTGTCTATGGCTACACCTTC. It yields the protein CASSPGSVYGYTF.